This TCR beta chain is from a study of type 1 regulatory T cells. Study at large: This in vitro CD4 product, T-allo10, is enriched for Tr1 cells and alloantigen-specific.

Findings and limits, study-wide: Compared with non-type 1 regulatory T cells, type 1 regulatory T cells showed a more restricted TCR repertoire.

This clonotype has more than one count but fewer than ten. As yet, its antigen is unknown. Germline values: CDR1 LGHNA, CDR2 YNFKEQ. V was clipped by 5 bases and J by 6 bases, with 15 bases between them. The CDR3 is made up of 14 amino acids. TCRdb used MiXCR to reprocess the reads, holding one entry per CDR3 protein. Counted here are 60,000 to 75,000 distinct CDR3 sequences, 20% to 25% occurring once; the ten biggest clones make up more than 6.5%. The TCR was taken from a human donor in good health. Sequencing was performed on cultured type 1 regulatory T (Tr1) cells, either the whole culture or a sorted fraction (not recorded which). The chain uses TRBV4-2 and TRBJ2-3; possible D gene TRBD1, 5 bases. CDR3 sequence: CASSLYPGQDTQYF. As DNA, the CDR3 is TGTGCCAGCAGCTTATACCCAGGGCAGGATACGCAGTATTTT.